The 30 T cell receptor beta chains presented below share a single source sample, sequenced in a study of blood T cell repertoires in COVID-19. The data were produced by immunoSEQ multiplex PCR, yet TCRdb's version contains in-frame clones alone and is incomplete. The sample includes tens of thousands of clones, roughly 91% seen only once; the top ten take more than 11%. The sequencing input was peripheral blood. Receptors were obtained from a man aged 65 to 79 with active or convalescent COVID-19.

This clone was detected only a few times. The V and J genes are TRBV7-9 and TRBJ1-1; possible D gene TRBD1, 6 bases. Germline lookup yields CDR1 SEHNR and CDR2 FQNEAQ (reference sequence). The CDR3 consists of 15 residues. V lost 5 bases and J 0 bases, leaving 13 bases between the germline ends. For the CDR3, the DNA is TGTGCCAGCAGCAAAACAGGGCAGATGAACACTGAAGCTTTCTTT. Residues: CASSKTGQMNTEAFF.

The CDR3 protein is CASSVNLAGVYTGELFF. For the CDR3, the DNA is TGTGCCAGCAGCGTAAACTTAGCGGGAGTATACACCGGGGAGCTGTTTTTT. The rearrangement joins TRBV9 to TRBJ2-2; 9 bases match TRBD2. V lost 1 base and J lost 3; bases outside the gene matches: 7. Germline CDR1 SGDLS, CDR2 YYNGEE. This CDR3 region has 17 residues.

The chain carries TRBV21-1 and TRBJ1-3; TRBD1, the table's D call, lacks a check against the DNA. TRBV21-1 is deemed a pseudogene. The CDR3 totals 17 residues. CDR3 sequence reads: CASGIQGWTGAGNTIYF. DNA for the CDR3: TGTGCCAGCGGAATTCAGGGGTGGACAGGGGCTGGAAACACCATATATTTT.

The rearrangement links TRBV6-5 to TRBJ1-1, with 7 nucleotides matching TRBD1. The CDR3 length is 12 residues. Germline V gene lookup returns CDR1 MNHEY and CDR2 SVGAGI. V was pared by 8 bases and J by 3 bases, with 3 bases of the junction left unmatched. The CDR3 is CASLQGYTEAFF. The CDR3 DNA reads TGTGCCAGCTTACAGGGGTACACTGAAGCTTTCTTT.

This clone came up a few times. The CDR3 sequence: CASSVRGRIDQPQHF. CDR3 coding DNA: TGTGCCAGCAGTGTCAGGGGTAGGATCGATCAGCCCCAGCATTTT. This chain joins TRBV6-2 or TRBV6-3 and TRBJ1-5; D is perhaps TRBD1 (6 bases). The germline CDR1 and CDR2 sequences are MNHEY and SVGEGT. The CDR3 totals 15 residues. V dropped 5 bases and J dropped 5 bases, with 16 bases sitting between them.

The chain recombines TRBV14 with TRBJ2-5; 10 nucleotides agree with TRBD1. J lost 4 bases, V lost 4 bases, and 3 bases had no gene match. This CDR3 spans 14 amino acids. CDR1 is SGHDN and CDR2 is FVKESK in the germline V gene. The CDR3 is CASSRGQGLETQYF. CDR3 nucleotides: TGTGCCAGCAGCCGGGGACAGGGGTTAGAGACCCAGTACTTC.

The chain carries TRBV3-1 (or the pseudogene TRBV3-2) and TRBJ2-3, with 11 bases identical to TRBD2. Per the germline V gene, CDR1 is LGHDT and CDR2 is YNNKEL (reference sequence). The CDR3 has 16 amino acids. Trimming at V came to 4 bases and at J to 5 bases, leaving 8 bases not matched to a gene. CDR3 protein: CASSRILAGAGDTQYF. The CDR3 DNA sequence: TGTGCCAGCAGCCGAATACTAGCGGGAGCAGGAGATACGCAGTATTTT.

V and J are TRBV5-1 and TRBJ2-7; 9 nucleotides agree with TRBD1. The germline CDR1 and CDR2 sequences are SGHRS and YFSETQ. V dropped 4 bases and J dropped 5; count of bases not matched to a gene: 7. CDR3 length equals 14 residues. CDR3 residues: CASSTRTGAHEQYF. The CDR3 DNA reads as TGCGCCAGCAGCACCCGGACAGGGGCCCACGAGCAGTACTTC.

This clone was counted between two and nine times. The chain joins TRBV2 to TRBJ1-1; D remains unclear. Germline V gives CDR1 SNHLY, CDR2 FYNNEI. Deletions cut 3 bases from V and 0 bases from J, with 5 bases between. This CDR3 spans 13 amino acids. The DNA of the CDR3 is TGTGCCAGCAGTGAGGGCCTGAACACTGAAGCTTTCTTT. It yields the protein CASSEGLNTEAFF.

DNA of the CDR3: TGTGCCAGTAGTATGTTGTTTGCGGACACCTACGAGCAGTACTTC. Translating it yields CASSMLFADTYEQYF. The V and J genes are TRBV19 and TRBJ2-7; a weak D match, TRBD1 (5 bases). The CDR3 totals 15 residues. CDR1 and CDR2 from the germline V gene are LNHDA and SQIVND (reference sequence). V was pared by 3 bases and J by 2 bases, with 14 bases between.

On this clone itself: This same CDR3 is encoded by further DNA sequences in the sample. The chain recombines TRBV18 with TRBJ1-1; TRBD1 might be the D (6 bases). Germline CDR1 is KGHSH and CDR2 is LQKENI. V was cut by 3 bases and J by 6 bases, with 20 bases left in between. This CDR3 has 16 residues. CDR3 nucleotides: TGTGCCAGCTCACCGAGCCGGGCAGGGGTGGGGGCTGAAGCTTTCTTT. It specifies CASSPSRAGVGAEAFF.

V usage is TRBV5-1 and J usage is TRBJ1-5; D is unresolved. The CDR3 is 14 amino acids. Germline CDR1 reads SGHRS; CDR2 reads YFSETQ. Trimming left V 4 bases short and J 7 bases short, with 15 bases between. The DNA for the CDR3 is TGCGCCAGCAGCCTAGACGGTGGGAGACAGCCCCAGCATTTT. It specifies CASSLDGGRQPQHF.

Written as DNA, the CDR3 is TGTGCCAGCAGCGGACAGTACCAAGAGACCCAGTACTTC. It specifies CASSGQYQETQYF. The V gene is TRBV6-2 or TRBV6-3, the J gene TRBJ2-5; D might be TRBD1 (6 bases). With 6 bases removed from V and 0 bases from J, the gap between germline ends came to 8 bases. The CDR3 length is 13 residues. CDR1 is MNHEY and CDR2 is SVGEGT in the germline V gene.

This chain joins TRBV2 and TRBJ2-7; tentative D call: TRBD1 (5 bases). CDR3 size: 14 residues. The germline V and J ends were trimmed by 6 bases and 5 bases, with 17 bases remaining between them. Germline V gives CDR1 SNHLY, CDR2 FYNNEI. Here the CDR3 DNA reads TGTGCCAGCAGGGCCGGCAGGGATGGAAACGAGCAGTACTTC. Translating it yields CASRAGRDGNEQYF.

The V and J genes are TRBV4-2 and TRBJ2-2; TRBD1 might be the D (5 bases). Germline-derived CDR1 and CDR2 are LGHNA and YNFKEQ. This CDR3 contains 15 residues. V was trimmed by 2 bases and J by 5 bases, leaving 12 bases between them. The CDR3 region is CASSQQGSQTGELFF. The CDR3 nucleotides read TGTGCCAGCAGCCAACAGGGTAGTCAGACCGGGGAGCTGTTTTTT.

V usage is TRBV7-9 and J usage is TRBJ1-1; 7 bases map to TRBD1. With 5 bases clipped from V and 4 bases from J, the junction kept 4 bases outside the gene matches. The germline V gene has CDR1 SEHNR and CDR2 FQNEAQ (reference sequence). The CDR3 has 13 amino acids. CDR3 region: CASSLWDSTEAFF. As DNA, the CDR3 is TGTGCCAGCAGCCTGTGGGACAGCACTGAAGCTTTCTTT.

The chain recombines TRBV6-4 with TRBJ2-1, with 8 nucleotides matching TRBD1. The CDR3 has 14 amino acids. Germline V CDR1 and CDR2: MRHNA, SNTAGT. J was trimmed by 10 bases and V by 4 bases; bases with no gene match: 9. As DNA, the CDR3 is TGTGCCAGCAGTGGGACAGGGAAAGGAAGGGAGCAGTTCTTC. It is translated as CASSGTGKGREQFF.

This chain links TRBV6-6 with TRBJ1-3, with TRBD1 matching 9 bases. The CDR3 contains 15 residues. V gave up 6 bases and J gave up 0 bases; unmatched junction bases: 3. Germline CDR1 and CDR2: MNHNY and SVGAGI (reference sequence). The CDR3: CASRDRGVSGNTIYF. As DNA, the CDR3 is TGTGCCAGCAGGGACAGGGGCGTCTCTGGAAACACCATATATTTT.

The chain couples TRBV28 to TRBJ2-3; TRBD2 agrees at 7 bases. This CDR3 is built from 15 residues. V gave up 3 bases and J gave up 1 base; unmatched junction bases: 4. Germline V gene data show CDR1 as MDHEN and CDR2 as SYDVKM. CDR3 region: CASSFSLAGTDTQYF. The CDR3 nucleotides are TGTGCCAGCAGTTTTAGCCTAGCGGGCACAGATACGCAGTATTTT.

CDR3 sequence: CASSLATGATYEQYF. The CDR3 DNA follows: TGCGCCAGCAGCCTAGCGACGGGAGCGACCTACGAGCAGTACTTC. The V and J genes are TRBV4-1 and TRBJ2-7, with a possible D match to TRBD2 (6 bases). This CDR3 region has 15 residues. V was shortened by 4 bases and J by 2 bases, with 15 bases between the two germline ends. Germline CDR1 MGHRA, CDR2 YSYEKL.

In its sample, this clone was seen a few times. V gene TRBV7-3 combines with J gene TRBJ1-5; D ambiguous. CDR1 is SGHTA, CDR2 FQGTGA, per germline. The CDR3 covers 12 residues. Trimming cost V 5 bases and J 10 bases, with 12 bases left between them. The CDR3 loop reads CASSPPFRPQHF. The CDR3 bases are TGTGCCAGCAGCCCCCCTTTTCGTCCCCAGCATTTT. The whole variable domain, remainder taken from reference TRBV7-3 and TRBJ1-5, is GAGVSQTPSNKVTEKGKYVELRCDPISGHTALYWYRQSLGQGPEFLIYFQGTGAADDSGLPNDRFFAVRPEGSVSTLKIQRTERGDSAVYLCASSPPFRPQHFGDGTRLSIL.

This clone was seen only once. The V and J genes are TRBV5-1 and TRBJ1-3; 11 bases are shared with TRBD1. The V gene end was trimmed by 4 bases and the J gene end by 1 base; junction bases not matched to a gene: 7. The CDR3 is 17 residues long. Germline V gives CDR1 SGHRS, CDR2 YFSETQ. CDR3 protein: CASSTQGQGASGNTIYF. In DNA form, the CDR3 reads TGCGCCAGCAGCACCCAAGGACAGGGGGCTTCTGGAAACACCATATATTTT.

The chain combines TRBV30 with TRBJ1-4; D might be TRBD1 (5 bases). The CDR3 runs 13 residues. CDR1 is GTSNPN, CDR2 SVGIG, per germline (reference sequence). V lost 6 bases and J 5 bases, leaving 13 bases between the germline ends. The CDR3 region has the DNA TGTGCCTGCAACAGGTACCAAAATGAAAAACTGTTTTTT. Protein sequence: CACNRYQNEKLFF.

V usage is TRBV18 and J usage is TRBJ1-2; tentative D call: TRBD1 (5 bases). The germline V gene has CDR1 KGHSH and CDR2 LQKENI. The CDR3 sequence is 14 residues long. Trimming removed 8 bases at V and 6 bases at J, with 19 bases between. Written as DNA, the CDR3 is TGTGCCAGCCTTCCCCCTCACAGGCTCCATGGCTACACCTTC. This sequence encodes CASLPPHRLHGYTF.

This clone was picked up many times. V gene TRBV7-9 combines with J gene TRBJ1-5; TRBD1 might be the D (5 bases). With 5 bases removed from V and 2 bases from J, the gap between germline ends came to 16 bases. The CDR3 has 16 residues. Germline V gene data show CDR1 as SEHNR and CDR2 as FQNEAQ (reference sequence). The CDR3 here is CASSDNNLGGNQPQHF. In DNA, the CDR3 is TGTGCCAGCAGCGACAATAATTTAGGGGGCAATCAGCCCCAGCATTTT.

This CDR3 is CASRTGLAGGDEQFF. DNA of the CDR3: TGTGCCAGTCGAACAGGACTAGCGGGAGGGGATGAGCAGTTCTTC. The chain carries TRBV19 and TRBJ2-1; TRBD2 aligns across 15 bases. The CDR3 runs to 15 residues. Per the germline V gene, CDR1 is LNHDA and CDR2 is SQIVND (reference sequence). V lost 8 bases to trimming and J lost 8 bases; unmatched junction nucleotides: 7.

This clone was seen only a few times. The chain recombines TRBV7-2 with TRBJ1-5, with TRBD1 matching 9 bases. This CDR3 has 13 residues. Germline CDR1 SGHTA, CDR2 FQGNSA. V lost 5 bases and J lost 5; bases outside the gene matches: 1. CDR3 residues: CASSGDRDQPQHF. CDR3 bases: TGTGCCAGCAGCGGGGACAGGGATCAGCCCCAGCATTTT.

The chain has TRBV7-6 and TRBJ2-2, with D perhaps TRBD1 (5 bases). The CDR3 spans 17 residues. Germline lookup yields CDR1 SGHVS and CDR2 FNYEAQ. Trimming stripped 5 bases from V and 0 bases from J, with 16 bases between. CDR3 region: CASSRTPSVTNTGELFF. CDR3 DNA sequence: TGTGCCAGCAGCCGGACACCCTCAGTGACGAACACCGGGGAGCTGTTTTTT.

J is TRBJ2-5 and V is TRBV28; D may be TRBD1 (6 bases). CDR1 is MDHEN and CDR2 is SYDVKM in the germline V gene. CDR3 length: 14 residues. The V end was cut by 6 bases, the J end by 5 bases, with 16 bases between. CDR3 bases: TGTGCCAGCAGACTGACAGGACGTTTGGAGACCCAGTACTTC. Protein sequence: CASRLTGRLETQYF. The complete variable domain, with remaining parts taken from reference TRBV28 and TRBJ2-5, reads DVKVTQSSRYLVKRTGEKVFLECVQDMDHENMFWYRQDPGLGLRLIYFSYDVKMKEKGDIPEGYSVSREKKERFSLILESASTNQTSMYLCASRLTGRLETQYFGPGTRLLVL.

The rearrangement joins TRBV30 to TRBJ1-2, with 8 bases matching TRBD1. V was pared by 3 bases and J by 6 bases, with 3 bases of the junction left unmatched. Per the germline V gene, CDR1 is GTSNPN and CDR2 is SVGIG (reference sequence). CDR3 length: 12 residues. DNA for the CDR3: TGTGCCTGGAGCCGGGACAGGCATGGCTACACCTTC. Its translation is CAWSRDRHGYTF. Full variable domain (remainder filled in from reference TRBV30 and TRBJ1-2): SQTIHQWPATLVQPVGSPLSLECTVEGTSNPNLYWYRQAAGRGLQLLFYSVGIGQISSEVPQNLSASRPQDRQFILSSKKLLLSDSGFYLCAWSRDRHGYTFGSGTRLTVV.